The 25 T cell receptor beta chains below were found in one sample sequenced in a study of cytomegalovirus exposure and HLA in healthy donors. The data were produced by immunoSEQ multiplex PCR, yet TCRdb's version contains in-frame clones alone and is incomplete. The top ten hold 1% to 1.5% of the sample, which has about 63,000 clones, 80% to 90% seen once. Input material: PBMCs. The receptors derive from a woman aged 18-35 years in good health and CMV-seronegative.

The J gene is TRBJ2-3, the V gene TRBV14, with 7 bases matching TRBD1. V trimming: 1 base; J trimming: 2 bases; junction bases outside the gene matches: 6. Germline V gives CDR1 SGHDN, CDR2 FVKESK. CDR3 length: 16 residues. CDR3 sequence: CASSQGQGRNTDTQYF. In DNA form, the CDR3 reads TGTGCCAGCAGCCAAGGACAGGGCCGAAACACAGATACGCAGTATTTT.

The chain combines TRBV5-1 with TRBJ2-5, with D possibly TRBD1 on 6 matching bases. This CDR3 has 14 amino acids. Trimming pared 2 bases from V and 5 bases from J, leaving 13 bases between. Per germline, CDR1 SGHRS and CDR2 YFSETQ. CDR3 in DNA: TGCGCCAGCAGCTTAGGGGGTCGTGAGGAGACCCAGTACTTC. Its translation is CASSLGGREETQYF. The complete variable domain, with remaining parts taken from reference TRBV5-1 and TRBJ2-5, reads KAGVTQTPRYLIKTRGQQVTLSCSPISGHRSVSWYQQTPGQGLQFLFEYFSETQRNKGNFPGRFSGRQFSNSRSEMNVSTLELGDSALYLCASSLGGREETQYFGPGTRLLVL.

CDR3 in DNA: TGTGCCAGCAGCCCAAACATGGCTGGCTACGAGCAGTACTTC. This translates into CASSPNMAGYEQYF. This chain joins TRBV7-2 and TRBJ2-7, with unresolved D. Deletions cut 5 bases from V and 3 bases from J, with 14 bases between. The CDR3 is made up of 14 amino acids. Germline V gene data show CDR1 as SGHTA and CDR2 as FQGNSA.

This chain joins TRBV9 and TRBJ2-7; 7 bases are a match to TRBD1. This CDR3 has 15 residues. Germline V gene lookup returns CDR1 SGDLS and CDR2 YYNGEE. Trimming removed 3 bases from V and 3 bases from J; junction bases left unmatched: 9. This chain's CDR3 is CASSADSTGYYEQYF. DNA of the CDR3: TGTGCCAGCAGCGCCGACTCGACAGGGTACTACGAGCAGTACTTC.

The chain couples TRBV19 to TRBJ2-7, with 10 nucleotides matching TRBD1. CDR3 length: 15 residues. Looked up from germline, CDR1 is LNHDA and CDR2 is SQIVND (reference sequence). Unmatched junction bases numbered 5, after V lost 6 bases and J lost 0 bases. This chain's CDR3 is CASRLDRGSSYEQYF. CDR3 sequence (DNA): TGTGCCAGTAGATTGGACAGGGGGAGCTCCTACGAGCAGTACTTC.

The V and J genes are TRBV6-1 and TRBJ2-4, with a weak D call TRBD1 (5 bases). The V gene lost 1 base and the J gene lost 3 bases, with 13 bases spanning the gap. Germline V gene data show CDR1 as MNHNS and CDR2 as SASEGT. This CDR3 has 16 residues. CDR3 coding DNA: TGTGCCAGCAGTGAAGGAGGAAGGGGAAGCAAAAACATTCAGTACTTC. Its translation: CASSEGGRGSKNIQYF.

V usage is TRBV27 and J usage is TRBJ2-2, with D perhaps TRBD2 (5 bases). CDR1 MNHEY and CDR2 SMNVEV come from the germline V gene (reference sequence). V was trimmed by 5 bases and J by 0 bases, leaving 13 bases between them. CDR3 length equals 16 residues. CDR3 sequence (DNA): TGTGCCAGCAGTGCATACGGGGTAGCGAACACCGGGGAGCTGTTTTTT. Protein product: CASSAYGVANTGELFF.

This rearrangement joins TRBV28 to TRBJ1-1; 9 bases line up with TRBD1. J was trimmed by 6 bases and V by 6 bases; bases with no gene match: 5. The CDR3 is 13 residues long. From germline, CDR1 is MDHEN and CDR2 SYDVKM. The chain's CDR3 is CASSGQGKAEAFF. CDR3 nucleotides: TGTGCCAGCAGCGGACAGGGGAAGGCTGAAGCTTTCTTT. Filled out from reference TRBV28 and TRBJ1-1, the complete variable domain reads DVKVTQSSRYLVKRTGEKVFLECVQDMDHENMFWYRQDPGLGLRLIYFSYDVKMKEKGDIPEGYSVSREKKERFSLILESASTNQTSMYLCASSGQGKAEAFFGQGTRLTVV.

The chain is built from TRBV7-9 and TRBJ1-6; D possibly corresponds to TRBD1 (5 bases). V shed 3 bases and J shed 5 bases, with 8 bases lying between them. Germline CDR1 is SEHNR and CDR2 is FQNEAQ (reference sequence). This CDR3 comprises 14 residues. The CDR3 here is CASSFLRDNSPLHF. As DNA, the CDR3 is TGTGCCAGCAGCTTCCTCAGGGATAATTCACCCCTCCACTTT.

The genes are TRBV10-3 and TRBJ1-1; 9 bases are a match to TRBD1. The ends lost 6 bases at V and 4 bases at J; junction bases unmatched: 0. The CDR3 totals 12 residues. Germline V gives CDR1 ENHRY, CDR2 SYGVKD. Here the CDR3 reads CAIRTGGTEAFF. The CDR3 DNA is TGTGCCATCAGGACAGGGGGCACTGAAGCTTTCTTT.

The J gene is TRBJ2-2, the V gene TRBV4-2; TRBD2 agrees at 9 bases. The CDR3 is 12 residues long. With V trimmed by 4 bases and J by 13 bases, 4 bases remained unmatched. CDR1 LGHNA and CDR2 YNFKEQ come from the germline V gene. Here the CDR3 reads CASSRGGGRLFF. Written as DNA, the CDR3 is TGTGCCAGCAGCCGCGGGGGGGGACGGCTGTTTTTT.

V gene TRBV30 combines with J gene TRBJ1-3, with D maybe TRBD1 (5 bases). The CDR3 extends over 15 amino acids. CDR1 and CDR2 from the germline V gene are GTSNPN and SVGIG (reference sequence). The V end was cut by 3 bases, the J end by 4 bases, with 16 bases between. CDR3 sequence: CAWSEIGVYGNTIYF. DNA of the CDR3: TGTGCCTGGAGCGAAATAGGGGTTTACGGAAACACCATATATTTT.

The chain joins TRBV6-6 to TRBJ2-5, with TRBD1 matching 8 bases. In germline, CDR1 is MNHNY, CDR2 SVGAGI (reference sequence). The junction had 13 bases not matched to a gene; V was cut back by 5 bases and J by 11 bases. This CDR3 has 14 amino acids. The CDR3 DNA sequence: TGTGCCAGCAGTAGACAGGGGAGTCAGGGAGAGCAGTACTTC. It yields the protein CASSRQGSQGEQYF.

A single count supports this clone. The CDR3 loop reads CASTTVVSYEQYF. The CDR3 DNA is TGCGCCAGCACCACTGTGGTGTCTTACGAGCAGTACTTC. The rearrangement joins TRBV23-1 to TRBJ2-7; D is undetermined. TRBV23-1 is marked as an open reading frame, function uncertain. The CDR3 is 13 amino acids. Trimming took 7 bases from V and 4 from J, leaving 14 bases between them.

The rearrangement uses TRBV5-1 and TRBJ1-4, with a tentative D call TRBD1 (6 bases). V lost 9 bases and J lost 7, with 16 bases in between. There are 13 residues in the CDR3. From germline, CDR1 is SGHRS and CDR2 YFSETQ. CDR3: CATSTGLGEKLFF. The CDR3 nucleotides read TGCGCCACATCTACAGGGTTAGGTGAAAAACTGTTTTTT.

This chain connects TRBV2 to TRBJ2-5; 9 bases fit TRBD1. The CDR3 is 14 residues long. V dropped 6 bases and J dropped 5; count of bases not matched to a gene: 7. Looked up from germline, CDR1 is SNHLY and CDR2 is FYNNEI. CDR3 in DNA: TGTGCCAGCAGCGTCCGGGACAGGGTTGAGACCCAGTACTTC. It translates to CASSVRDRVETQYF.

This clone appeared once. J is TRBJ1-5 and V is TRBV21-1; TRBD1, the table's D call, was not compared with the DNA. TRBV21-1 is given as a pseudogene. The CDR3 consists of 17 residues. CDR3 DNA: TGTGCCAGCAGCCGCCTCCCTTCTGACAGGCGCAATCAGCCCCAGCATTTT. It is translated as CASSRLPSDRRNQPQHF.

Concerning this clone itself: The junction departs from the called germline gene at one end, perhaps through a read error. The gene calls are TRBV28 and TRBJ2-4, with TRBD1 matching over 11 bases. CDR3 length equals 13 residues. The germline V gene has CDR1 MDHEN and CDR2 SYDVKM. The CDR3 is CASSSGQGTGGDF. CDR3 in DNA: TGTGCCAGCAGTTCAGGACAAGGGACAGGGGGGGACTTC.

This rearrangement joins TRBV29-1 to TRBJ2-2; tentatively, D is TRBD2 (5 bases). Germline lookup yields CDR1 SQVTM and CDR2 ANQGSEA. The ends were cut back, 4 bases at V and 6 bases at J, with 18 bases in the middle. The CDR3 runs to 15 residues. This CDR3 is CSVGHLRGGPGELFF. In DNA, the CDR3 is TGCAGCGTTGGACACTTACGGGGTGGGCCCGGGGAGCTGTTTTTT.

The V gene is TRBV6-1, the J gene TRBJ2-2, with 7 bases aligning to TRBD2. Germline V gives CDR1 MNHNS, CDR2 SASEGT. The CDR3 length is 15 residues. V lost 11 bases, J lost 4 bases, and 13 bases stayed unmatched. CDR3 region: CAAQVVAGFTGELFF. CDR3 nucleotide sequence: TGTGCCGCCCAAGTGGTAGCGGGCTTCACCGGGGAGCTGTTTTTT.

The chain uses TRBV6-4 and TRBJ2-1; no clear D gene. Germline V gives CDR1 MRHNA, CDR2 SNTAGT. The V and J ends lost 4 bases and 0 bases respectively, with 10 bases between them. The CDR3 length is 15 residues. CDR3 region: CASSALRGSYNEQFF. Here the CDR3 DNA reads TGTGCCAGCAGTGCTTTAAGAGGCTCCTACAATGAGCAGTTCTTC.

The chain uses TRBV5-6 and TRBJ2-1; 13 nucleotides match TRBD2. Germline loops: CDR1 SGHDT, CDR2 YYEEEE. There are 18 residues in the CDR3. V trimming: 1 base; J trimming: 6 bases; junction bases outside the gene matches: 10. The CDR3 region is CASSLIIGTSGIINEQFF. The CDR3, as DNA: TGTGCCAGCAGCTTGATCATCGGGACTAGCGGGATAATCAATGAGCAGTTCTTC.

The chain uses TRBV19 and TRBJ1-5; D may be TRBD1 (6 bases). The CDR3 contains 16 residues. Germline CDR1 LNHDA, CDR2 SQIVND (reference sequence). The V end lost 0 bases, the J end lost 2 bases, and 11 bases lay between the germline ends. DNA of the CDR3: TGTGCCAGTAGTATAGAGGGGGCGGTTCGCAATCAGCCCCAGCATTTT. It yields the protein CASSIEGAVRNQPQHF.

The rearrangement links TRBV4-1 to TRBJ2-3; weak D call: TRBD2 (6 bases). Germline CDR1 is MGHRA and CDR2 is YSYEKL. The V end was cut by 0 bases, the J end by 3 bases, with 7 bases between. The CDR3 is 14 amino acids. The CDR3 nucleotides read TGCGCCAGCAGCCAAGAACTAGCAACAGATACGCAGTATTTT. It translates to CASSQELATDTQYF.

The genes are TRBV5-8 and TRBJ2-1, with 8 bases aligning to TRBD1. V trimming: 4 bases; J trimming: 0 bases; junction bases outside the gene matches: 6. Germline CDR1 SGHTS, CDR2 YDEGEE. The CDR3 loop spans 16 amino acids. CDR3 DNA sequence: TGTGCCAGCAGCCTACGACAGGGGAGCTCCTACAATGAGCAGTTCTTC. It is translated as CASSLRQGSSYNEQFF.